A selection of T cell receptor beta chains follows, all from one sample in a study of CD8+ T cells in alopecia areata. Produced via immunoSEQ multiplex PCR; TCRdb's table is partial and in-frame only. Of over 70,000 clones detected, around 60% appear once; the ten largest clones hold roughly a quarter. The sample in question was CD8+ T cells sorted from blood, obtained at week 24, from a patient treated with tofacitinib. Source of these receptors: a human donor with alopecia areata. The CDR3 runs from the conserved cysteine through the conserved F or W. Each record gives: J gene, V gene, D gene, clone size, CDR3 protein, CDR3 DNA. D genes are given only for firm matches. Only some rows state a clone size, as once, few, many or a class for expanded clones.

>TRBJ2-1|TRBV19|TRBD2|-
CASSTGGRPYDEQFF
TGTGCCAGTAGTACGGGCGGGAGGCCTTATGATGAGCAGTTCTTC
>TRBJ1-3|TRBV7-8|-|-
CASRPAGNTIYF
TGTGCCAGCAGACCCGCTGGAAACACCATATATTTT
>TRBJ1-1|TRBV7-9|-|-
CASNRETNTEAFF
TGTGCCAGCAACAGGGAGACGAACACTGAAGCTTTCTTT
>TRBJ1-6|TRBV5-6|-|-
CASSLGVGSPLHF
TGTGCCAGCAGCTTGGGGGTAGGGTCACCCCTCCACTTT
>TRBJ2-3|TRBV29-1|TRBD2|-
CSVLRLAGGRGTDTQYF
TGCAGCGTTCTTCGACTAGCGGGAGGGCGGGGCACAGATACGCAGTATTTT
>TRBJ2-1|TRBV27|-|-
CASSLSSGSSYNEQFF
TGTGCCAGCAGTTTATCTAGCGGTAGCTCCTACAATGAGCAGTTCTTC
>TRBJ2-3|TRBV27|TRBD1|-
CASSQGGQGLPDTQYF
TGTGCCAGCTCCCAAGGCGGACAGGGATTGCCAGATACGCAGTATTTT
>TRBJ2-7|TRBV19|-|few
CASSMKLWAPYEQYF
TGTGCCAGTAGTATGAAGCTATGGGCACCCTACGAGCAGTACTTC
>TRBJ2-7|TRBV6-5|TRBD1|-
CASSQGGAYEQYF
TGTGCCAGCAGCCAAGGGGGCGCCTACGAGCAGTACTTC
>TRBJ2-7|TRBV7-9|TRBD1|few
CASSDGPGQYYEQYF
TGTGCCAGCAGCGACGGACCGGGACAGTACTACGAGCAGTACTTC
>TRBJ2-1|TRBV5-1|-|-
CASSLAGGSASSYNEQFF
TGCGCCAGCAGCTTGGCCGGGGGTAGCGCAAGCTCCTACAATGAGCAGTTCTTC
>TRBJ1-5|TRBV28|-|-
CASSLSDGATSNQPQHF
TGTGCCAGCAGTTTATCTGACGGGGCTACTAGCAATCAGCCCCAGCATTTT
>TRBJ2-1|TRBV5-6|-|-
CASSFRHEQFF
TGTGCCAGCAGCTTTAGACATGAGCAGTTCTTC
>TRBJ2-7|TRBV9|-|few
CASSVADWGEQYF
TGTGCCAGCAGCGTGGCGGACTGGGGCGAGCAGTACTTC
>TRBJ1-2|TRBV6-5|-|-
CASSYGQPYGYTF
TGTGCCAGCAGTTACGGGCAGCCCTATGGCTACACCTTC
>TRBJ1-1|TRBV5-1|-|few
CASSYGRTNTEAFF
TGCGCCAGCAGCTACGGACGGACGAACACTGAAGCTTTCTTT
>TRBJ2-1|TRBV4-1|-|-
CASSPGADEQFF
TGCGCCAGCAGCCCAGGAGCAGATGAGCAGTTCTTC
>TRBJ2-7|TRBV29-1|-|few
CSVETAIQGEPYEQYF
TGCAGCGTTGAAACCGCCATCCAAGGGGAACCTTACGAGCAGTACTTC
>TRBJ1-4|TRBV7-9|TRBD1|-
CASSSQTGGGEKLFF
TGTGCCAGCAGCTCCCAAACAGGGGGCGGTGAAAAACTGTTTTTT
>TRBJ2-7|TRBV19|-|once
CASSQRGSSYEQYF
TGTGCCAGTAGTCAACGGGGAAGCTCCTACGAGCAGTACTTC
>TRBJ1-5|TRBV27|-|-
CASGEQALPQHF
TGTGCCAGCGGGGAACAGGCCCTGCCCCAGCATTTT
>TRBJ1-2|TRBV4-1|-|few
CASSQATEGGNGYTF
TGCGCCAGCAGCCAAGCAACGGAGGGGGGGAATGGCTACACCTTC
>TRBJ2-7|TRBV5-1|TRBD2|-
CASSLEGGGTYEQYF
TGCGCCAGCAGCTTGGAGGGCGGGGGAACCTACGAGCAGTACTTC
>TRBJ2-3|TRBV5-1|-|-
CASKAGRTDTQYF
TGCGCCAGCAAGGCGGGGAGGACGGATACGCAGTATTTT
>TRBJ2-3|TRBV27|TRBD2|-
CASSFLQREGREDTQYF
TGTGCCAGCAGTTTCCTACAGCGGGAGGGCCGGGAAGATACGCAGTATTTT
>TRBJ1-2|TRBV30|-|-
CAWSDDRANYGYTF
TGTGCCTGGAGTGACGACAGAGCTAACTATGGCTACACCTTC
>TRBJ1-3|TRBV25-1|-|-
CASSEFFGTQGDTIYF
TGTGCCAGCAGTGAATTCTTCGGGACCCAAGGGGACACCATATATTTT